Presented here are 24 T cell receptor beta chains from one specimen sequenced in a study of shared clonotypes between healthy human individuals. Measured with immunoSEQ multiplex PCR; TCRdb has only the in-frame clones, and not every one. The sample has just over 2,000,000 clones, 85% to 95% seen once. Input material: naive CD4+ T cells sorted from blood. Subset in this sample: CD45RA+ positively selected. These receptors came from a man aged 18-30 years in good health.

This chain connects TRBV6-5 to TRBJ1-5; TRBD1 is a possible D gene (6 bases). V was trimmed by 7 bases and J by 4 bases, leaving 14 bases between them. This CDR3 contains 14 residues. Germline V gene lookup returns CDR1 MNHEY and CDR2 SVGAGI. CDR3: CASKPGQINQPQHF. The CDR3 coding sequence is TGTGCCAGCAAACCCGGACAGATTAATCAGCCCCAGCATTTT.

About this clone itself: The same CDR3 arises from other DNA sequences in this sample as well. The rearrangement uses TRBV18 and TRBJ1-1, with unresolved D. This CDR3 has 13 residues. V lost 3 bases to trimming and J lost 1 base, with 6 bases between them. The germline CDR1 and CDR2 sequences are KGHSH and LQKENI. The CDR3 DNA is TGTGCCAGCTCACCCCCAGGGAACACTGAAGCTTTCTTT. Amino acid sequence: CASSPPGNTEAFF.

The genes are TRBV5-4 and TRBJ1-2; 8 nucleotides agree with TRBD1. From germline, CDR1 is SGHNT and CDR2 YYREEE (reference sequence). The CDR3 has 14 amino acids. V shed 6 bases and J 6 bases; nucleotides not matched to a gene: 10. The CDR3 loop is CASTPDRVFDGYTF. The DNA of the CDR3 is TGTGCCAGCACCCCGGACAGGGTTTTTGATGGCTACACCTTC.

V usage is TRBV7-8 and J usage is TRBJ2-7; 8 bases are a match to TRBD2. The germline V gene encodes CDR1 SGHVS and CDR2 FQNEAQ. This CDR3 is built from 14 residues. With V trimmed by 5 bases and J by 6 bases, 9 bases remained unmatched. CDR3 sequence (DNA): TGTGCCAGCAGCCTCGGGGGGGGGCCCTCCGAGCAGTACTTC. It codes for CASSLGGGPSEQYF.

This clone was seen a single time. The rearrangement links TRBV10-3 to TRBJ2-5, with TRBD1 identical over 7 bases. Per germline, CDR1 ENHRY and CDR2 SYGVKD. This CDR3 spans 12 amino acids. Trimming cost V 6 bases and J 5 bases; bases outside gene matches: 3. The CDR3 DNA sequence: TGTGCCATCAGCACACAGGGGGAGACCCAGTACTTC. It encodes CAISTQGETQYF.

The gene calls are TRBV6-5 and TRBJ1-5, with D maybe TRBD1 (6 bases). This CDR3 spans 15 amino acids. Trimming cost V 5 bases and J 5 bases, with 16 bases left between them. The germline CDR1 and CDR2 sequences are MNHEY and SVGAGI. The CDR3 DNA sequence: TGTGCCAGCAGTCCCGTCGGAAAGGGGGATCAGCCCCAGCATTTT. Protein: CASSPVGKGDQPQHF.

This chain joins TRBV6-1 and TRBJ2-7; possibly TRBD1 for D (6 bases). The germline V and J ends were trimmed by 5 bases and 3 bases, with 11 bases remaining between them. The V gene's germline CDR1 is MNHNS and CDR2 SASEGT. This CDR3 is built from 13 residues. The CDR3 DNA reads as TGTGCCAGCAGTCCGGGACATTACTACGAGCAGTACTTC. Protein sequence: CASSPGHYYEQYF.

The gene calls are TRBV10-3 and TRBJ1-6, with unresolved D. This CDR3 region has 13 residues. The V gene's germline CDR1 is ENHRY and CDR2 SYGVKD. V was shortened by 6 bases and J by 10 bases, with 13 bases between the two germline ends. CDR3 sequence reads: CAIRGGVDSPLHF. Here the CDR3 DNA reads TGTGCCATCAGAGGCGGGGTTGACTCACCCCTCCACTTT.

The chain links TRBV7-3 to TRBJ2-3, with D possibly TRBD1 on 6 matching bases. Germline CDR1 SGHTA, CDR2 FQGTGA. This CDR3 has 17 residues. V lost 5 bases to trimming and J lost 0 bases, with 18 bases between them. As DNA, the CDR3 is TGTGCCAGCAGCCAGACGCCACAGGGATGGAGCACAGATACGCAGTATTTT. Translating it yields CASSQTPQGWSTDTQYF.

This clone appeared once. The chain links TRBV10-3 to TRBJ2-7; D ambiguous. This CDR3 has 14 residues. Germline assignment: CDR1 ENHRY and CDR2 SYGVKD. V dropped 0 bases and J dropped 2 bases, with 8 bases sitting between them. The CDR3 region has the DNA TGTGCCATCAGTGAGTCGTTAGGAACCTACGAGCAGTACTTC. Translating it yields CAISESLGTYEQYF.

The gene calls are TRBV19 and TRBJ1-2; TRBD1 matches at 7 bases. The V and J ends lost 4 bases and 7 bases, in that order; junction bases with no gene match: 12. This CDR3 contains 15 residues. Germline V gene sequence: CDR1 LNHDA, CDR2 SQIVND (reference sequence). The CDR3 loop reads CASSTTGTAAGGYTF. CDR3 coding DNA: TGTGCCAGTAGTACCACCGGGACAGCGGCGGGTGGCTACACCTTC.

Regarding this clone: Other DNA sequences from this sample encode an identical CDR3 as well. Here the CDR3 DNA reads TGTGCCAGCACACGGGGCTACGAGCAGTACTTC. Translating gives CASTRGYEQYF. The chain links TRBV6-1 to TRBJ2-7, with D possibly being TRBD2 (5 bases). There are 11 residues in the CDR3. V was clipped by 7 bases and J by 3 bases, with 7 bases between them. Germline lookup yields CDR1 MNHNS and CDR2 SASEGT.

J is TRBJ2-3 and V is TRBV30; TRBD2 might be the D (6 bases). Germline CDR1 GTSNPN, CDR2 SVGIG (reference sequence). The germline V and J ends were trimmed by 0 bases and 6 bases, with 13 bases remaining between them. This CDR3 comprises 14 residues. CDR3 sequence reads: CAWSVRLARDTQYF. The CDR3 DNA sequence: TGTGCCTGGAGTGTAAGGCTAGCGCGCGATACGCAGTATTTT. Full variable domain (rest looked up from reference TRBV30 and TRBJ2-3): SQTIHQWPATLVQPVGSPLSLECTVEGTSNPNLYWYRQAAGRGLQLLFYSVGIGQISSEVPQNLSASRPQDRQFILSSKKLLLSDSGFYLCAWSVRLARDTQYFGPGTRLTVL.

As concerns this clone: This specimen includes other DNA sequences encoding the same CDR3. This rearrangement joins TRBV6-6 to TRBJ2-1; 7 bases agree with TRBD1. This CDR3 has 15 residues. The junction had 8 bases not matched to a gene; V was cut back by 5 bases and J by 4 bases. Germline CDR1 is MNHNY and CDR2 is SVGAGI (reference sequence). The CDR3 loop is CASSLTGTVYNEQFF. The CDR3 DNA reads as TGTGCCAGCAGTCTAACCGGGACAGTGTACAATGAGCAGTTCTTC.

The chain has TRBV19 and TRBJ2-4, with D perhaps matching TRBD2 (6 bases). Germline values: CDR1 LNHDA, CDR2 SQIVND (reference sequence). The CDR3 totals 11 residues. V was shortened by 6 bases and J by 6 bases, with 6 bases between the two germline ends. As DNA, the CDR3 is TGTGCCAGTAGGGGGGGAAACATTCAGTACTTC. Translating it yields CASRGGNIQYF.

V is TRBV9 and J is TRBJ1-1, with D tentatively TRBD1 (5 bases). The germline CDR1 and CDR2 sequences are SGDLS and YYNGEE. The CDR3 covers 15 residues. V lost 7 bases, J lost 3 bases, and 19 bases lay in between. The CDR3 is CASSQNGALDTEAFF. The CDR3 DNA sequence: TGTGCCAGCTCCCAGAATGGGGCGCTGGACACTGAAGCTTTCTTT.

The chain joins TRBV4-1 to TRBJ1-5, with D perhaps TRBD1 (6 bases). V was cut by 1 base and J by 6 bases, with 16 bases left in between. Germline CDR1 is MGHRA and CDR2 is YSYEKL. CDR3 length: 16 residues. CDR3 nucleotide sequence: TGCGCCAGCAGCCAAGGCTCTACGGGGGGCCGTCAGCCCCAGCATTTT. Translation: CASSQGSTGGRQPQHF.

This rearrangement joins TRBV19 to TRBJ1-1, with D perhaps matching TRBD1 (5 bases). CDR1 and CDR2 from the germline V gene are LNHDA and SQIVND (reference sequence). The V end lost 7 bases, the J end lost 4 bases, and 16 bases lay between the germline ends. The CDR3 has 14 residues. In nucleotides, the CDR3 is TGTGCCAGTAAAGGGACGGGGAAACCCACTGAAGCTTTCTTT. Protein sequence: CASKGTGKPTEAFF. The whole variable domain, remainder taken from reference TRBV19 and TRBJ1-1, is DGGITQSPKYLFRKEGQNVTLSCEQNLNHDAMYWYRQDPGQGLRLIYYSQIVNDFQKGDIAEGYSVSREKKESFPLTVTSAQKNPTAFYLCASKGTGKPTEAFFGQGTRLTVV.

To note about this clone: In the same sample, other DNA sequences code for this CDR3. The CDR3 loop is CASSRDSNQPQHF. CDR3 coding DNA: TGTGCCAGCAGCCGTGATAGCAATCAGCCCCAGCATTTT. This chain uses TRBV5-4 with TRBJ1-5, with D hard to call. CDR3 length equals 13 residues. Germline V CDR1 and CDR2: SGHNT, YYREEE (reference sequence). Deletions cut 4 bases from V and 0 bases from J, with 5 bases between. The full variable domain, with the rest looked up from reference TRBV5-4 and TRBJ1-5, is ETGVTQSPTHLIKTRGQQVTLRCSSQSGHNTVSWYQQALGQGPQFIFQYYREEENGRGNFPPRFSGLQFPNYSSELNVNALELDDSALYLCASSRDSNQPQHFGDGTRLSIL.

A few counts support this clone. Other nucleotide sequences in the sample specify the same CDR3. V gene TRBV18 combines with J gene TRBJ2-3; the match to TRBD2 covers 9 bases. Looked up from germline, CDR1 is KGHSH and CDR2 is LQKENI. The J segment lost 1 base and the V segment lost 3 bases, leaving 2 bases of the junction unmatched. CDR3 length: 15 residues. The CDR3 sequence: CASSPIAGGTDTQYF. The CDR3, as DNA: TGTGCCAGCTCACCTATAGCGGGGGGCACAGATACGCAGTATTTT.

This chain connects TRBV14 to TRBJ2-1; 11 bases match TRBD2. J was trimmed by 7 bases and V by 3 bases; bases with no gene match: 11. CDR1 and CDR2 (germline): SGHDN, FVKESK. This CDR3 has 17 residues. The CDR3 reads CASSQASPGLAVNEQFF. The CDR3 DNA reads TGTGCCAGCAGCCAGGCCTCTCCGGGACTAGCGGTTAATGAGCAGTTCTTC.

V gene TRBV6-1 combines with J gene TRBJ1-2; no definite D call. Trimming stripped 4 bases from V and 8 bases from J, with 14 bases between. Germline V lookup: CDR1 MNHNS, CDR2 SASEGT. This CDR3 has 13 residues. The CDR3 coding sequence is TGTGCCAGCAGTGGAATCCCCTCTGGCGGCTACACCTTC. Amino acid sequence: CASSGIPSGGYTF.

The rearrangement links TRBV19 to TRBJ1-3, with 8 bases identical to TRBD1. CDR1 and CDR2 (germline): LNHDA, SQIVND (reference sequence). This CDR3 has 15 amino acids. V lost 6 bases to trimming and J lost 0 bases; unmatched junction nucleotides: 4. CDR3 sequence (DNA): TGTGCCAGTAGGACAGGGGCCTTCTCTGGAAACACCATATATTTT. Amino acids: CASRTGAFSGNTIYF.

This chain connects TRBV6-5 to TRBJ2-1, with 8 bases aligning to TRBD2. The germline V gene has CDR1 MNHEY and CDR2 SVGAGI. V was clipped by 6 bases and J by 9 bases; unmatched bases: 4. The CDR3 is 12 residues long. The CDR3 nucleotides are TGTGCCAGCAGAAAGACTAGCGCTGAGCAGTTCTTC. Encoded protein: CASRKTSAEQFF.